These T cell receptor beta chains were read from a single sample in a study of cytomegalovirus exposure and HLA in healthy donors. Measured with immunoSEQ multiplex PCR; TCRdb has only the in-frame clones, and not every one. The sample lists 100,000 to 150,000 clones, roughly 82% occurring once. Sequences were obtained from PBMCs. The receptors were gathered from a woman in her fifties or sixties in good health and CMV-seropositive. The CDR3 runs from the conserved cysteine through the conserved F or W. Fields, in order: clone size, D gene, V gene, J gene, CDR3 protein, CDR3 DNA. The D gene is left open where the match is weak. The size of a clone is reported for some rows only, either as once, few or many, or as a class for expanded clones.

clone_size: once
d_call: NA
v_call: TRBV7-2
j_call: TRBJ1-5
cdr3_aa: CASSLLLGGSNQPQHF
cdr3_nt: TGTGCCAGCAGCTTACTTCTAGGGGGATCAAATCAGCCCCAGCATTTT

clone_size: NA
d_call: NA
v_call: TRBV7-2
j_call: TRBJ1-6
cdr3_aa: CASRNTGMGSPLHF
cdr3_nt: TGTGCCAGCAGGAATACAGGGATGGGGTCACCCCTCCACTTT

clone_size: NA
d_call: TRBD1
v_call: TRBV5-5
j_call: TRBJ2-7
cdr3_aa: CASSPPGQGLGYEQYF
cdr3_nt: TGTGCCAGCAGCCCACCGGGACAGGGGTTAGGCTACGAGCAGTACTTC

clone_size: NA
d_call: TRBD2
v_call: TRBV7-2
j_call: TRBJ2-7
cdr3_aa: CASSPYQGHMGREQHF
cdr3_nt: TGTGCCAGCAGCCCCTACCAGGGCCACATGGGGCGGGAGCAGCACTTC

clone_size: NA
d_call: NA
v_call: TRBV29-1
j_call: TRBJ2-2
cdr3_aa: CSGTWRGELFF
cdr3_nt: TGCAGCGGGACATGGCGTGGGGAGCTGTTTTTT

clone_size: NA
d_call: TRBD2
v_call: TRBV7-9
j_call: TRBJ2-3
cdr3_aa: CASSLIPSGVSTDTQYF
cdr3_nt: TGTGCCAGCAGCTTAATCCCTAGCGGTGTAAGCACAGATACGCAGTATTTT

clone_size: NA
d_call: NA
v_call: TRBV27
j_call: TRBJ1-2
cdr3_aa: CASRPDNSRFYGYTF
cdr3_nt: TGTGCCAGCCGCCCCGACAACTCCCGCTTCTATGGCTACACCTTC

clone_size: NA
d_call: NA
v_call: TRBV4-1
j_call: TRBJ1-3
cdr3_aa: CASSPVRGIGNTIYF
cdr3_nt: TGCGCCAGCAGCCCTGTGAGGGGGATTGGAAACACCATATATTTT

clone_size: NA
d_call: NA
v_call: TRBV7-9
j_call: TRBJ1-4
cdr3_aa: CASSLGWAQTNEKLFF
cdr3_nt: TGTGCCAGCAGCTTAGGGTGGGCACAGACTAATGAAAAACTGTTTTTT

clone_size: NA
d_call: TRBD1
v_call: TRBV7-2
j_call: TRBJ1-2
cdr3_aa: CASSPTPAGGRGYTF
cdr3_nt: TGTGCCAGCAGCCCAACCCCGGCAGGGGGGAGAGGCTACACCTTC

clone_size: many
d_call: TRBD2
v_call: TRBV7-9
j_call: TRBJ2-1
cdr3_aa: CASSFVRGGPNEQFF
cdr3_nt: TGTGCCAGCAGCTTTGTCCGGGGGGGCCCCAATGAGCAGTTCTTC

clone_size: NA
d_call: NA
v_call: TRBV27
j_call: TRBJ2-1
cdr3_aa: CASSLFLYSYNEQFF
cdr3_nt: TGTGCCAGCAGTTTATTCCTATACTCCTACAATGAGCAGTTCTTC

clone_size: NA
d_call: NA
v_call: TRBV27
j_call: TRBJ1-4
cdr3_aa: CASSLRENEKLFF
cdr3_nt: TGTGCCAGCAGTTTGAGGGAAAATGAAAAACTGTTTTTT

clone_size: NA
d_call: TRBD2
v_call: TRBV9
j_call: TRBJ2-5
cdr3_aa: CASSTPSGVGETQYF
cdr3_nt: TGTGCCAGCAGCACCCCTAGCGGGGTGGGAGAGACCCAGTACTTC

clone_size: NA
d_call: TRBD1
v_call: TRBV25-1
j_call: TRBJ1-2
cdr3_aa: CASSGDSYGYTF
cdr3_nt: TGTGCCAGCAGTGGGGACAGCTATGGCTACACCTTC

clone_size: few
d_call: TRBD1
v_call: TRBV30
j_call: TRBJ1-5
cdr3_aa: CAWSGGGDQPQHF
cdr3_nt: TGTGCCTGGAGTGGAGGGGGCGATCAGCCCCAGCATTTT

clone_size: NA
d_call: TRBD2
v_call: TRBV7-2
j_call: TRBJ2-1
cdr3_aa: CASSSGLAGGAYNEQFF
cdr3_nt: TGTGCCAGCAGCTCCGGACTAGCGGGGGGGGCTTACAATGAGCAGTTCTTC

clone_size: NA
d_call: TRBD2
v_call: TRBV5-1
j_call: TRBJ2-1
cdr3_aa: CASSLGRLAGPYNEQFF
cdr3_nt: TGCGCCAGCAGCTTGGGCAGACTAGCGGGACCCTACAATGAGCAGTTCTTC

clone_size: NA
d_call: TRBD1
v_call: TRBV30
j_call: TRBJ1-2
cdr3_aa: CAWSGRADRFGNYGYTF
cdr3_nt: TGTGCCTGGAGTGGCAGAGCGGACAGGTTTGGTAACTATGGCTACACCTTC

clone_size: NA
d_call: NA
v_call: TRBV19
j_call: TRBJ1-4
cdr3_aa: CASSITVTKGEKLFF
cdr3_nt: TGTGCCAGTAGTATTACAGTGACTAAGGGTGAAAAACTGTTTTTT

clone_size: NA
d_call: TRBD2
v_call: TRBV9
j_call: TRBJ2-1
cdr3_aa: CASSLGLAEYNEQFF
cdr3_nt: TGTGCCAGCAGCCTGGGACTAGCGGAGTACAATGAGCAGTTCTTC

clone_size: NA
d_call: TRBD2
v_call: TRBV7-9
j_call: TRBJ2-2
cdr3_aa: CASSPTKLATGELFF
cdr3_nt: TGTGCCAGCAGCCCCACCAAACTAGCGACAGGGGAGCTGTTTTTT

clone_size: once
d_call: TRBD1
v_call: TRBV7-8
j_call: TRBJ1-6
cdr3_aa: CASSLRQGDNSPLHF
cdr3_nt: TGTGCCAGCAGCTTGCGACAGGGGGATAATTCACCCCTCCACTTT

clone_size: NA
d_call: NA
v_call: TRBV10-3
j_call: TRBJ1-5
cdr3_aa: CAISESGRNNQPQHF
cdr3_nt: TGTGCCATCAGTGAGTCGGGGAGGAACAATCAGCCCCAGCATTTT

clone_size: once
d_call: NA
v_call: TRBV7-9
j_call: TRBJ2-5
cdr3_aa: CASSLGRQACQETQYF
cdr3_nt: TGTGCCAGCAGCTTAGGTCGACAGGCCTGCCAAGAGACCCAGTACTTC

clone_size: NA
d_call: NA
v_call: TRBV4-2
j_call: TRBJ1-4
cdr3_aa: CASSLGGKLFF
cdr3_nt: TGTGCCAGCAGCCTTGGGGGGAAACTGTTTTTT

clone_size: NA
d_call: NA
v_call: TRBV5-4
j_call: TRBJ1-2
cdr3_aa: CASSLTGYGYTF
cdr3_nt: TGTGCCAGCAGCTTAACAGGTTATGGCTACACCTTC

clone_size: NA
d_call: NA
v_call: TRBV14
j_call: TRBJ2-7
cdr3_aa: CASRKDTTYEQYF
cdr3_nt: TGTGCCAGCAGAAAGGACACCACCTACGAGCAGTACTTC

clone_size: NA
d_call: NA
v_call: TRBV6-6
j_call: TRBJ2-2
cdr3_aa: CASRTPGNTGELFF
cdr3_nt: TGTGCCAGCAGGACCCCGGGGAACACCGGGGAGCTGTTTTTT

clone_size: NA
d_call: TRBD2
v_call: TRBV9
j_call: TRBJ2-1
cdr3_aa: CASSVLAGGVYNEQFF
cdr3_nt: TGTGCCAGCAGCGTCCTAGCGGGGGGGGTTTACAATGAGCAGTTCTTC

clone_size: NA
d_call: TRBD1
v_call: TRBV9
j_call: TRBJ1-5
cdr3_aa: CASSPGQDYQPQHF
cdr3_nt: TGTGCCAGCAGCCCCGGACAGGACTATCAGCCCCAGCATTTT

clone_size: NA
d_call: NA
v_call: TRBV9
j_call: TRBJ1-1
cdr3_aa: CASSAQVTGDTEAFF
cdr3_nt: TGTGCCAGCAGCGCCCAGGTAACGGGGGATACTGAAGCTTTCTTT

clone_size: NA
d_call: TRBD1
v_call: TRBV19
j_call: TRBJ2-3
cdr3_aa: CASGPTGGTDTQYF
cdr3_nt: TGTGCCAGTGGTCCCACAGGGGGCACAGATACGCAGTATTTT

clone_size: few
d_call: NA
v_call: TRBV6-5
j_call: TRBJ2-1
cdr3_aa: CASSSAPSSFEQFF
cdr3_nt: TGTGCCAGCAGTTCCGCCCCTAGTTCTTTTGAGCAGTTCTTC

clone_size: NA
d_call: TRBD1
v_call: TRBV2
j_call: TRBJ1-5
cdr3_aa: CASRTGNGNQPQHF
cdr3_nt: TGTGCCAGCCGGACAGGGAACGGCAATCAGCCCCAGCATTTT

clone_size: NA
d_call: TRBD1
v_call: TRBV6-5
j_call: TRBJ1-2
cdr3_aa: CASSYSYRGGGYTF
cdr3_nt: TGTGCCAGCAGTTACTCCTACAGGGGGGGTGGCTACACCTTC

clone_size: NA
d_call: NA
v_call: TRBV4-1
j_call: TRBJ1-5
cdr3_aa: CASNLMGDNQPQHF
cdr3_nt: TGCGCCAGCAACCTGATGGGAGACAATCAGCCCCAGCATTTT

clone_size: NA
d_call: NA
v_call: TRBV5-8
j_call: TRBJ1-6
cdr3_aa: CASSLDQGFKSSPLHF
cdr3_nt: TGTGCCAGCAGCTTGGACCAGGGATTTAAAAGTTCACCCCTCCACTTT

clone_size: NA
d_call: NA
v_call: TRBV7-2
j_call: TRBJ2-3
cdr3_aa: CASSTGNPPDTQYF
cdr3_nt: TGTGCCAGCAGCACGGGAAATCCACCAGATACGCAGTATTTT

clone_size: once
d_call: TRBD2
v_call: TRBV9
j_call: TRBJ2-1
cdr3_aa: CASSVEASGSGGNEQFF
cdr3_nt: TGTGCCAGCAGCGTAGAGGCTAGCGGGAGTGGGGGGAATGAGCAGTTCTTC

clone_size: NA
d_call: TRBD2
v_call: TRBV4-2
j_call: TRBJ2-3
cdr3_aa: CASSPQLAGDGADTQYF
cdr3_nt: TGTGCCAGCAGCCCTCAACTAGCGGGAGACGGAGCAGATACGCAGTATTTT

clone_size: NA
d_call: NA
v_call: TRBV29-1
j_call: TRBJ2-1
cdr3_aa: CSVEVGQVQYEQFF
cdr3_nt: TGCAGCGTTGAAGTGGGTCAGGTCCAATACGAGCAGTTCTTC

clone_size: NA
d_call: NA
v_call: TRBV6-5
j_call: TRBJ1-3
cdr3_aa: CASSLQGITSGNTIYF
cdr3_nt: TGTGCCAGCAGTTTACAGGGAATTACCTCTGGAAACACCATATATTTT

clone_size: NA
d_call: TRBD2
v_call: TRBV6-5
j_call: TRBJ2-7
cdr3_aa: CASGRLAGNYEQYF
cdr3_nt: TGTGCCAGCGGACGACTAGCGGGGAACTACGAGCAGTACTTC

clone_size: NA
d_call: TRBD1
v_call: TRBV7-8
j_call: TRBJ2-3
cdr3_aa: CASSLTGGGLDTQYF
cdr3_nt: TGTGCCAGCAGTCTTACAGGGGGCGGTTTGGATACGCAGTATTTT

clone_size: NA
d_call: TRBD1
v_call: TRBV4-3
j_call: TRBJ2-1
cdr3_aa: CASSQSDRDNEQFF
cdr3_nt: TGCGCCAGCAGCCAATCAGACAGGGACAATGAGCAGTTCTTC

clone_size: NA
d_call: NA
v_call: TRBV6-1
j_call: TRBJ1-6
cdr3_aa: CASSETGSPLHF
cdr3_nt: TGTGCCAGCAGTGAAACGGGTTCACCCCTCCACTTT

clone_size: NA
d_call: NA
v_call: TRBV30
j_call: TRBJ2-3
cdr3_aa: CAWSGGRGDTQYF
cdr3_nt: TGTGCCTGGAGTGGTGGGAGAGGAGATACGCAGTATTTT

clone_size: NA
d_call: NA
v_call: TRBV4-1
j_call: TRBJ2-7
cdr3_aa: CASSQEGGSDRGYEQYF
cdr3_nt: TGCGCCAGCAGCCAAGAGGGAGGGTCAGACAGGGGTTACGAGCAGTACTTC

clone_size: few
d_call: NA
v_call: TRBV7-2
j_call: TRBJ1-2
cdr3_aa: CASSFSGESGGYTF
cdr3_nt: TGTGCCAGCAGCTTCTCAGGGGAATCGGGGGGCTACACCTTC

clone_size: NA
d_call: TRBD1
v_call: TRBV5-6
j_call: TRBJ1-2
cdr3_aa: CASSLGRDSYGYTF
cdr3_nt: TGTGCCAGCAGCTTGGGTAGGGACAGCTATGGCTACACCTTC

clone_size: NA
d_call: TRBD1
v_call: TRBV27
j_call: TRBJ1-1
cdr3_aa: CASSLSGTGVTEAFF
cdr3_nt: TGTGCCAGCAGTCTCTCCGGGACAGGGGTCACTGAAGCTTTCTTT

clone_size: NA
d_call: NA
v_call: TRBV9
j_call: TRBJ2-3
cdr3_aa: CASSVDPRGSEDTQYF
cdr3_nt: TGTGCCAGCAGCGTAGATCCGCGGGGCTCTGAGGATACGCAGTATTTT

clone_size: NA
d_call: NA
v_call: TRBV5-4
j_call: TRBJ2-7
cdr3_aa: CASSSWGARSYEQYF
cdr3_nt: TGTGCCAGCAGCTCGTGGGGCGCGAGATCCTACGAGCAGTACTTC

clone_size: NA
d_call: NA
v_call: TRBV30
j_call: TRBJ2-7
cdr3_aa: CALTTGDSFYEQYF
cdr3_nt: TGTGCCTTAACCACAGGGGACTCGTTCTACGAGCAGTACTTC

clone_size: NA
d_call: NA
v_call: TRBV10-3
j_call: TRBJ1-5
cdr3_aa: CAIQGGGNQPQHF
cdr3_nt: TGTGCCATCCAGGGTGGGGGCAATCAGCCCCAGCATTTT

clone_size: NA
d_call: NA
v_call: TRBV7-3
j_call: TRBJ2-1
cdr3_aa: CASSLTATGYNEQFF
cdr3_nt: TGTGCCAGCAGCTTAACAGCGACGGGCTACAATGAGCAGTTCTTC

clone_size: NA
d_call: NA
v_call: TRBV18
j_call: TRBJ1-3
cdr3_aa: CASSPFIRAGNTIYF
cdr3_nt: TGTGCCAGCTCACCATTTATCAGGGCTGGAAACACCATATATTTT

clone_size: NA
d_call: TRBD2
v_call: TRBV9
j_call: TRBJ2-7
cdr3_aa: CASSETSGRSYEQYF
cdr3_nt: TGTGCCAGCAGCGAAACTAGCGGCCGCTCCTACGAGCAGTACTTC